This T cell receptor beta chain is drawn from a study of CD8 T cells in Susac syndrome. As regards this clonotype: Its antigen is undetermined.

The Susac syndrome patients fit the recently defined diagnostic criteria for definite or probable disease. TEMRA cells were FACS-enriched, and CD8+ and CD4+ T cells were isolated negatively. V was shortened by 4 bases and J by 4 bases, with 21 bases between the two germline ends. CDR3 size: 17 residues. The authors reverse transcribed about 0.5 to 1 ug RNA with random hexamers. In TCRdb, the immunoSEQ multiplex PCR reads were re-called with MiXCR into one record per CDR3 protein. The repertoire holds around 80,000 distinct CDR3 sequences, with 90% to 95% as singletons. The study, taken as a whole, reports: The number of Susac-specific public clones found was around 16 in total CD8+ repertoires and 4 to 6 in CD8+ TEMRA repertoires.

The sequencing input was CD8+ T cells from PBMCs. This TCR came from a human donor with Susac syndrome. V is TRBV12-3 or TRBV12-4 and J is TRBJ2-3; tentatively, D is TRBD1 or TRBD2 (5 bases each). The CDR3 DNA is TGTGCCAGCAGTTCTTCTAGCCGGGGACGCCCCCCAGATACGCAGTATTTT. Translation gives CASSSSSRGRPPDTQYF.